This T cell receptor (beta chain) was recovered during a study of T cell clonality in common variable immunodeficiency (dated by TCRdb to 2013 to 2016). Predominantly Caucasian heritage was noted among both the CVID patients and the healthy controls. Heparinized peripheral whole blood samples of about 5 to 9 ml were obtained from each donor. Genomic DNA from adults with common variable immune deficiency (CVID) and from healthy adult controls was used to sequence TCRbeta CDR3 repertoires. There were about 22 healthy adult volunteers in the control group (approximately 12 female and some ten male), ranging in age from 23 to 66 years, with a mean age of about 36. To isolate peripheral blood mononuclear cells, diluted blood was subjected to density centrifugation over Hypaque 1077 or Ficoll-Paque. Genomic DNA was obtained from unsorted mononuclear cells using either Qiagen column purification or a centrifugation-based method.

Equivalent amounts of genomic DNA from CVID and control samples were used as sequencing input. For every sample, a 60 bp segment covering the rearranged TCRbeta CDR3 region was amplified and then sequenced. The immunoSEQ assay, a bias-corrected multiplex PCR combined with high-throughput sequencing, was used for TCRbeta amplification. In the authors' own workflow: Each unique nucleotide sequence was treated as a clone and annotated with V, D and J genes, copy number and frequency. Sequences were labeled productive if in frame, and non-productive if out of frame or containing stop codons. As previously described, Shannon's entropy was used to calculate clonality. The predicted amino acid sequences of productive clones were used to derive the mean CDR3 Kyte-Doolittle hydropathy. Using the R hclust function, scaled V gene usage was clustered hierarchically with Manhattan distance and complete linkage. Sharing of clones by CDR3 amino acid sequence was evaluated by resampling 12 repertoires per group over 100 rounds. The repertoires were searched for 70 published EBV-specific and fewer than 250 published CMV-specific TCRbeta sequences. A couple of CVID samples that yielded fewer than 10,000 sequences were excluded from the analysis, so around 38 CVID repertoires were retained. TCRdb re-hosts the immuneACCESS table, in-frame sequences only. Its copies lack some clones; in the studies checked, an unresolved V gene accounts for under half of them, and the cause for the rest is not known. D and trimming were read from the DNA, whereas the V and J calls and clone size are those reported in that table. The sample has approximately 40,000 clones on record, with no singletons. The top ten constitute around 9.5% of the sample.

The paper as a whole reports these results and caveats: CVID TCRbeta sequences were reported to have fewer deletions and N-nucleotide insertions and to lack highly modified clones with 13 or more V deletions. CVID subjects shared fewer TCRbeta clones with each other than healthy controls did (p < 0.0001). Correlations between repertoire features and clinical complications were limited by patient heterogeneity within the CVID cohort. Increased TCRbeta clonality was found in CVID subjects compared with healthy controls (t-test p = 0.018), with the increase being most characteristic of about a third of subjects. It was noted by the authors that sequencing of the repertoires of T cell subpopulations would be needed to clarify the cause of the increased clonality in CVID. Despite equal DNA input, controls averaged roughly 80,000 unique sequences per sample versus about 31,547 in CVID samples.

Only a few counts were recorded for this clone. Its antigen is still unknown. The specimen sequenced was peripheral blood mononuclear cells. The TCR comes from a person aged 18 to 70 in good health.

Here the CDR3 is given as CASRSALNGNQPYTF. CDR3 DNA, as far as it was read: TGTGCCAGCAGGAGCGCATTAAACGGCAATCAGCCC. The chain couples TRBV2 to TRBJ1-2; the D gene identity is not certain. The DNA ends 3 residues before the CDR3 does, and the rest of the CDR3 is filled in from the germline J gene. Measured from the cysteine to the phenylalanine, the CDR3 is 15 residues long. The CDR3 was read in part: 36 bases, with the frame set at base 1. Looking up the germline V gene yields CDR1 SNHLY and CDR2 FYNNEI.